The T cell receptor beta chain described here comes from a study of T cell clones after liver transplantation. For the study at large: Pre-transplant mixed lymphocyte reactions yielded third-party-reactive TCRbeta sequences as comparators for graft-donor-reactive sequences.

Produced via immunoSEQ multiplex PCR; TCRdb's table is partial and in-frame only. The table shows 8,500 to 10,000 clones, with 72% occurring only once. The CDR3 totals 16 residues. Germline CDR1 PRHDT, CDR2 FYEKMQ (reference sequence). The J segment lost 2 bases and the V segment lost 4 bases, leaving 8 bases of the junction unmatched. The sequence was obtained from a human patient who received a liver transplant. Some T cells may be provided by the graft donor. This chain uses TRBV13 with TRBJ1-2; 9 bases are shared with TRBD1. The sequences come from CD8+ T cells from blood, collected at the roughly 15-month timepoint. The chain's CDR3 is CASSSAGTGTNYGYTF. In DNA form, the CDR3 reads TGTGCCAGCAGCTCAGCCGGGACAGGGACGAACTATGGCTACACCTTC.